Reported below is one TCR beta chain. This clonotype was detected ten times or more. The clone's antigen remains unknown. No base-level quality is on record; no much larger clone is a single base apart. The data were obtained in a study of CD8 T cells in ankylosing spondylitis (dated by TCRdb to the late 2010s). For the wider study: The study set out to find disease-linked TCR variants by profiling T cell receptor beta repertoires in ankylosing spondylitis patients and healthy donors. The full study cohort was made up of 25 ankylosing spondylitis patients and more than 90 healthy donors. Samples of peripheral blood were taken, and for ankylosing spondylitis patients, synovial fluid was collected as well. Beyond this particular receptor, the publication reports: The disease-linked clones had a CD8+ phenotype and were found at relatively low frequencies in peripheral blood. Some of the motif variants had been reported before in the synovial fluid and blood of reactive arthritis patients, a finding that suggests common disease-initiation mechanisms. Blood from ankylosing spondylitis patients appeared to be characterized by a TCR beta motif made up of under ten highly homologous amino acid variants. According to the report, matched synovial fluid samples from ankylosing spondylitis patients were significantly enriched for the disease-linked clones.

Data came from an Illumina HiSeq 2500. TCR beta libraries were prepared by quantitative 5'-RACE with molecular barcodes. The paper's processing steps were these. Disease-linked TCR variants were identified with a new computational method built on a probabilistic model of VDJ rearrangement. TCRdb reanalyzed the raw reads on its own, using fastp at Q25 for trimming and MiXCR for clone calling, and kept in-frame beta chains. Rows are unified per CDR3 protein, each entry keeping the most common DNA and genes. TCRdb, not the original authors, processed these V and J calls. The sample yields 150,000 to 200,000 distinct CDR3 sequences; 15% to 20% were counted once. The biggest ten clones account for around 4.1% of the sample. The CDR3 runs 11 residues from the cysteine to the phenylalanine. Only the CDR3 portion is preserved as DNA: 33 bases, with reading frame beginning at the first base. Cut back by 7 bases and 7 bases, the V and J ends lie 8 bases apart. The germline V gene supplies CDR1 MNHEY and CDR2 SVGAGI.

The TCR originated in a male donor aged 5 to 30 with ankylosing spondylitis or in good health (not recorded which). Donor details come from another sample of the same person, matched by shared clones. The sequencing sample was made of blood, either unsorted or a sorted T cell fraction (not recorded which). The chain uses TRBV6-5 and TRBJ2-1; a tentative D call is TRBD2 (6 bases match). DNA sequence: TGTGCCAGCACCGCGGGGAATGAGCAGTTCTTC. It translates as CASTAGNEQFF.